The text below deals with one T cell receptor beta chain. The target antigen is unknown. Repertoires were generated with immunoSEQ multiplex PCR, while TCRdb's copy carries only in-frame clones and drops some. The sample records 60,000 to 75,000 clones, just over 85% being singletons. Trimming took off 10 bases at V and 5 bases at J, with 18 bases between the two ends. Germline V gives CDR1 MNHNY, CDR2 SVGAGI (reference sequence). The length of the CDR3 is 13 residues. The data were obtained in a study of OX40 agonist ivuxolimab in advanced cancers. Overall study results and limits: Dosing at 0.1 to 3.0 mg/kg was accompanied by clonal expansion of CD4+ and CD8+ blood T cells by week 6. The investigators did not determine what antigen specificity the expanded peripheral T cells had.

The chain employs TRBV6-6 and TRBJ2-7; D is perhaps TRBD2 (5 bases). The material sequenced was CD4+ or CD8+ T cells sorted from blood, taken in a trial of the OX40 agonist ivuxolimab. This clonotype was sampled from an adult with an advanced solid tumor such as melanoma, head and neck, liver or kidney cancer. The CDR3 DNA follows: TGTGCCATCAAGCCAGCCTTTAGCGACGAGCAGTACTTC. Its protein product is CAIKPAFSDEQYF.